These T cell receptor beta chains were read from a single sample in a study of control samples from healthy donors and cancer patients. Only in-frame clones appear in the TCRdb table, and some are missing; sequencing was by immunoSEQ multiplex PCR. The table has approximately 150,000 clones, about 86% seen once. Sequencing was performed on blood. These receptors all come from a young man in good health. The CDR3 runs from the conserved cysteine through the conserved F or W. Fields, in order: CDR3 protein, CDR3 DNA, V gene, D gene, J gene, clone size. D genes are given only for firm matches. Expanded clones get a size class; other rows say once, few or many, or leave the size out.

CASTAGGVTEAFF TGTGCCAGCACCGCCGGGGGAGTTACTGAAGCTTTCTTT TRBV28 . TRBJ1-1 .
CASSERGQGTQYF TGTGCCAGCAGTGAGAGGGGGCAGGGGACCCAGTACTTC TRBV2 TRBD1 TRBJ2-5 .
CASSIGVGANVLTF TGTGCCAGTAGTATAGGAGTAGGGGCCAACGTCCTGACTTTC TRBV19 . TRBJ2-6 .
CASSRGTDLGALHF TGTGCCAGCAGCCGAGGGACCGACCTTGGGGCCCTCCACTTT TRBV27 . TRBJ1-6 .
CASSFRGGPNTGELFF TGTGCCAGCAGCTTCCGGGGGGGCCCGAACACCGGGGAGCTGTTTTTT TRBV7-2 TRBD2 TRBJ2-2 .
CASSDQTGGSGEQYF TGTGCCAGCAGCGACCAGACAGGGGGATCGGGGGAGCAGTACTTC TRBV7-2 TRBD1 TRBJ2-7 once
CASSFPGTSGYTF TGTGCCAGCAGCTTTCCAGGGACGAGTGGCTACACCTTC TRBV7-3 . TRBJ1-2 .
CASSLGTQETQYF TGCGCCAGCAGCTTGGGGACACAAGAGACCCAGTACTTC TRBV5-1 . TRBJ2-5 .
CASSQPRTGGSTEAFF TGTGCCAGCAGCCAACCTAGGACAGGGGGCAGCACTGAAGCTTTCTTT TRBV11-1 TRBD1 TRBJ1-1 .
CASSKTDDTEAFF TGTGCCAGCAGTAAGACAGACGACACTGAAGCTTTCTTT TRBV27 . TRBJ1-1 .
CASSENGELFF TGCGCCAGCTCCGAGAACGGGGAGCTGTTTTTT TRBV5-1 . TRBJ2-2 .
CASSPVWRQGPSSPLHF TGTGCCAGCAGCCCAGTTTGGAGACAGGGGCCTAGTTCACCCCTCCACTTT TRBV7-6 TRBD1 TRBJ1-6 .
CASREGQDNPNRNQPQHF TGTGCCAGCAGAGAGGGACAGGACAATCCCAACCGAAATCAGCCCCAGCATTTT TRBV2 TRBD1 TRBJ1-5 .
CASSIGLAGAKNIQYF TGTGCCAGTAGTATAGGACTAGCGGGGGCCAAAAACATTCAGTACTTC TRBV19 TRBD2 TRBJ2-4 .
CASSQDLRSGGNQPQHF TGTGCCAGCAGCCAAGACCTTAGGTCAGGCGGGAATCAGCCCCAGCATTTT TRBV4-2 . TRBJ1-5 .
CASRLDDPSRGAFF TGCGCCAGCAGACTGGACGACCCCTCCCGAGGAGCTTTCTTT TRBV5-1 . TRBJ1-1 .
CASSPGQSSNEQYF TGTGCCAGCAGCCCGGGACAGTCGAGCAACGAGCAGTACTTC TRBV7-7 TRBD1 TRBJ2-7 .